One and the same sample provided the 8 T cell receptor beta chains below, sequenced in a study of OX40 agonist ivuxolimab in advanced cancers. Using immunoSEQ multiplex PCR, the repertoire was profiled, and TCRdb retains in-frame clones only, with some absent. Here the sample spans around 84,000 clones, roughly 87% being singletons. The sequencing used CD4+ or CD8+ T cells sorted from blood, collected in a trial of the OX40 agonist ivuxolimab. The receptor source for this set is an adult with an advanced solid tumor such as melanoma, head and neck, liver or kidney cancer.

This chain uses TRBV11-3 with TRBJ2-7; D remains unclear. Looked up from germline, CDR1 is SGHNT and CDR2 is YENEEA. V was pared by 2 bases and J by 7 bases, with 18 bases between. CDR3 size: 15 residues. The CDR3 here is CASSLNGGAGVEQYF. CDR3 DNA: TGTGCCAGCAGCTTAAACGGCGGCGCTGGAGTGGAGCAGTACTTC.

The chain employs TRBV25-1 and TRBJ1-3; unclear D gene. With 4 bases removed from V and 7 bases from J, the gap between germline ends came to 11 bases. Per germline, CDR1 MGHDK and CDR2 SYGVNS. This CDR3 contains 13 residues. CDR3 DNA: TGTGCCAGCAGTGTGCGTGGAAGGAACACCATATATTTT. Translated, it gives CASSVRGRNTIYF.

This chain connects TRBV19 to TRBJ2-5, with D possibly matching TRBD1 (6 bases). The ends were cut back, 2 bases at V and 5 bases at J, with 12 bases in the middle. Germline values: CDR1 LNHDA, CDR2 SQIVND (reference sequence). The CDR3 has 14 amino acids. CDR3 DNA sequence: TGTGCCAGTAGTATACTACCTACAGGGGAGACCCAGTACTTC. Residues: CASSILPTGETQYF.

The chain has TRBV5-1 and TRBJ2-1, with 10 positions matching TRBD2. The CDR3 runs 16 residues. The V segment lost 4 bases and the J segment 6 bases; nucleotides outside the gene matches: 10. CDR1 is SGHRS, CDR2 YFSETQ, per germline. In DNA, the CDR3 is TGCGCCAGCAGCCTACCGTTGGCTAGCGGGAGCAATGAGCAGTTCTTC. Protein sequence: CASSLPLASGSNEQFF.

This clone was seen more than once but under ten times. Other DNA sequences within the sample encode an identical CDR3. This chain connects TRBV6-5 to TRBJ1-2, with 7 positions matching TRBD1. Germline V lookup: CDR1 MNHEY, CDR2 SVGAGI. The CDR3 covers 13 residues. The V segment lost 4 bases and the J segment 2 bases; nucleotides outside the gene matches: 1. The CDR3 nucleotides are TGTGCCAGCAGTTCGACAGGGAACTATGGCTACACCTTC. This gives the protein CASSSTGNYGYTF.

The chain recombines TRBV19 with TRBJ1-2; 9 nucleotides align to TRBD1. The germline gives CDR1 LNHDA, CDR2 SQIVND (reference sequence). The CDR3 is 11 amino acids. Trimming removed 11 bases from V and 6 bases from J; junction bases left unmatched: 4. The CDR3 region is CAAGDRDGYTF. The CDR3 bases are TGTGCCGCTGGGGACAGGGATGGCTACACCTTC.

The chain has TRBV9 and TRBJ2-4; 8 nucleotides align to TRBD2. CDR1 and CDR2 from the germline V gene are SGDLS and YYNGEE. Unmatched junction bases numbered 8, after V lost 0 bases and J lost 6 bases. This CDR3 has 16 amino acids. In nucleotides, the CDR3 is TGTGCCAGCAGCGTAGGACTAGCGTCGGGGCTAAACATTCAGTACTTC. As protein: CASSVGLASGLNIQYF.

This clone has more than one count but fewer than ten. The chain carries TRBV7-2 and TRBJ1-6, with 7 bases that match TRBD1. This CDR3 has 15 amino acids. The V and J ends lost 3 bases and 10 bases, in that order; junction bases with no gene match: 9. Germline CDR1 reads SGHTA; CDR2 reads FQGNSA. CDR3 DNA sequence: TGTGCCAGCAGCTTCCCGACAGGGAATTGGTCACCCCTCCACTTT. This sequence encodes CASSFPTGNWSPLHF.